The 8 T cell receptor beta chains below all came from one sample that was sequenced in a study of long-term antiretroviral therapy in people with HIV. With survey level as its setting, the immunoSEQ assay was v3.0. Sequencing used immunoSEQ multiplex PCR; TCRdb keeps in-frame clones, though not all of them. The sample consists of 20,000 to 30,000 clones, 70% to 85% of them appearing once. The sequences come from unsorted PBMCs, collected 1.2 years after starting antiretroviral therapy. Receptor source: a woman aged 40-49 years with HIV.

V usage is TRBV4-3 and J usage is TRBJ1-1; the D gene is possibly TRBD1 (6 bases). The CDR3 contains 16 residues. Germline CDR1 LGHNA, CDR2 YSLEER. Trimming removed 1 base at V and 0 bases at J, with 12 bases between. The CDR3 sequence is CASSQGQGRLNTEAFF. The CDR3 bases are TGCGCCAGCAGCCAAGGCCAGGGGCGTTTGAACACTGAAGCTTTCTTT.

On this clone: Germline and junction disagree at one end, which may indicate a read error. The chain couples TRBV18 to TRBJ2-1; tentative D call: TRBD2 (6 bases). CDR1 and CDR2 (germline): KGHSH, LQKENI. CDR3 length: 12 residues. The CDR3 protein is CASSPAAGGGIF. In DNA, the CDR3 is TGTGCCAGCTCACCGGCGGCAGGTGGAGGGATCTTC.

The chain carries TRBV5-4 and TRBJ2-1, with a weak D call TRBD1 (5 bases). The CDR3 spans 17 residues. With 0 bases removed from V and 4 bases from J, the gap between germline ends came to 17 bases. Germline CDR1 SGHNT, CDR2 YYREEE (reference sequence). CDR3 amino acids: CASSLAWGKRNYNEQFF. For the CDR3, the DNA is TGTGCCAGCAGCTTGGCCTGGGGCAAAAGGAATTACAATGAGCAGTTCTTC. The whole variable domain, filled in from reference TRBV5-4 and TRBJ2-1, reads ETGVTQSPTHLIKTRGQQVTLRCSSQSGHNTVSWYQQALGQGPQFIFQYYREEENGRGNFPPRFSGLQFPNYSSELNVNALELDDSALYLCASSLAWGKRNYNEQFFGPGTRLTVL.

The chain has TRBV7-9 and TRBJ2-3, with a weak D call TRBD2 (6 bases). Between the trimmed V and J ends, which lost 8 bases and 5 bases, there was a span of 20 bases. CDR3 length equals 15 residues. Germline V gene sequence: CDR1 SEHNR, CDR2 FQNEAQ (reference sequence). CDR3: CASELSGLSGDTQYF. The CDR3 region has the DNA TGTGCCAGCGAGCTTAGCGGTTTGTCGGGAGATACGCAGTATTTT.

The chain joins TRBV5-6 to TRBJ2-3; the D gene could be TRBD1 or TRBD2 (5 bases each). Germline CDR1 is SGHDT and CDR2 is YYEEEE. The CDR3 extends over 16 amino acids. V lost 5 bases to trimming and J lost 4 bases, with 20 bases between them. The CDR3 nucleotides read TGTGCCAGCAGTTTCAGTGGGACGCTTATACCAGATACGCAGTATTTT. Encoded protein: CASSFSGTLIPDTQYF.

This chain uses TRBV2 with TRBJ1-2; D unclear. Germline V gene data show CDR1 as SNHLY and CDR2 as FYNNEI. With 0 bases removed from V and 7 bases from J, the gap between germline ends came to 9 bases. The CDR3 spans 13 residues. CDR3 coding DNA: TGTGCCAGCAGTGAAGCCGGGTTGGGTGGCTACACCTTC. As protein: CASSEAGLGGYTF.

This clone was recorded once. This CDR3 reads CASSESRQGTDTQYF. CDR3 DNA: TGCGCCAGCAGTGAGTCGCGACAAGGCACAGATACGCAGTATTTT. The V call is TRBV10-2, the J call TRBJ2-3; D ambiguous. V lost 0 bases, J lost 1 base, and 8 bases lay in between. The CDR3 covers 15 residues. CDR1 is WSHSY and CDR2 is SAAADI in the germline V gene.

This clone was seen a few times. V usage is TRBV11-2 and J usage is TRBJ1-4; D is perhaps TRBD1 (6 bases). The CDR3 has 15 residues. With 5 bases removed from V and 6 bases from J, the gap between germline ends came to 16 bases. CDR1 and CDR2 from the germline V gene are SGHAT and FQNNGV. Written as DNA, the CDR3 is TGTGCCAGCAGCCCATCCCGGGACAACTATGAAAAACTGTTTTTT. This translates into CASSPSRDNYEKLFF.